The subject of this entry is one T cell receptor beta chain. Its specificity is unknown. Regarding time point: week 23, last vaccination. Each dose delivered 300 ug of mutant IDH1 20-mer peptide subcutaneously with imiquimod. The data derive from a study of a mutant IDH1 vaccine in newly diagnosed glioma. On the study more broadly: Across weeks 1, 3, 5, 7, 11, 15, 19 and 23, patients received a vaccination each time, eight in all. Previous treatment comprised radiotherapy, temozolomide, or both, mostly both.

This CDR3 contains 18 residues. V lost 3 bases and J 0 bases, leaving 15 bases between the germline ends. Germline assignment: CDR1 MNHEY and CDR2 SMNVEV (reference sequence). Sequencing was performed with immunoSEQ multiplex PCR; in TCRdb, only in-frame clones are kept and a portion is missing. Here the sample spans roughly 40,000 clones, approximately 90% being singletons. This TCR derives from a man aged 45-65 years with glioma. This rearrangement joins TRBV27 to TRBJ1-6, with D tentatively TRBD1 (5 bases). Material: PBMCs, obtained from a glioma patient whose treatment included an IDH1 peptide vaccine. CDR3 DNA: TGTGCCAGCAGTTTTCCGCGGGGGAGGGGCTCCTATAATTCACCCCTCCACTTT. Its protein is CASSFPRGRGSYNSPLHF.